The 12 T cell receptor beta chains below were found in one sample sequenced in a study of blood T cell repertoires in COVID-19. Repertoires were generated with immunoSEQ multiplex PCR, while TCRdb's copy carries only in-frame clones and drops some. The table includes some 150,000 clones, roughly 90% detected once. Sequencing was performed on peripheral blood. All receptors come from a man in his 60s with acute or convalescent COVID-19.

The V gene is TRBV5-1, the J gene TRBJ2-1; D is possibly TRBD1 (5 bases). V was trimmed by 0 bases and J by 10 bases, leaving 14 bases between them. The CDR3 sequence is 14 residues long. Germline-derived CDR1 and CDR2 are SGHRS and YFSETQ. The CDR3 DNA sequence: TGCGCCAGCAGCTTGGCCGCAGGGCAGAGGGAGCAGTTCTTC. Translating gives CASSLAAGQREQFF.

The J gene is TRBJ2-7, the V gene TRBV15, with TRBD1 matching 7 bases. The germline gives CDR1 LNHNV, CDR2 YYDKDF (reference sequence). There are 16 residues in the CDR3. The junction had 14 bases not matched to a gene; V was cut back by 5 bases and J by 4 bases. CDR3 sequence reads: CATSSRSGQTIYEQYF. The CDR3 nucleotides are TGTGCCACCAGCTCAAGGTCGGGACAGACGATATACGAGCAGTACTTC.

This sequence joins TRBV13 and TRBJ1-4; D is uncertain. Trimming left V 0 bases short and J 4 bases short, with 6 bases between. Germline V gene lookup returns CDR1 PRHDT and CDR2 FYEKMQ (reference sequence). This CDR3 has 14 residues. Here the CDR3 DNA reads TGTGCCAGCAGCTTAGGGACTTTTAATGAAAAACTGTTTTTT. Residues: CASSLGTFNEKLFF.

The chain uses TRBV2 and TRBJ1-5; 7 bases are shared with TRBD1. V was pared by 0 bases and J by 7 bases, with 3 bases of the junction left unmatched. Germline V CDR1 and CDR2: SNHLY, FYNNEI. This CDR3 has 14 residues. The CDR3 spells CASSEAGGGQPQHF. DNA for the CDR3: TGTGCCAGCAGTGAAGCAGGGGGCGGACAGCCCCAGCATTTT.

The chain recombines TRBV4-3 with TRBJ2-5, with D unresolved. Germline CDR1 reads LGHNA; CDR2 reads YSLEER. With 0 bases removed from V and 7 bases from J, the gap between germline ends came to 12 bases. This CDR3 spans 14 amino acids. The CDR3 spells CASSQDRHGGTQYF. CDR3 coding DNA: TGCGCCAGCAGCCAAGATCGCCACGGCGGGACCCAGTACTTC.

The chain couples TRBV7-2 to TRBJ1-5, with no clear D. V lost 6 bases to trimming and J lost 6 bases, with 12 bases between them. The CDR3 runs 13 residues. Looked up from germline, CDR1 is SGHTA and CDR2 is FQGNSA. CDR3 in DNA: TGTGCCAGCAGTACAGACGTGGTTCAGCCCCAGCATTTT. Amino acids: CASSTDVVQPQHF.

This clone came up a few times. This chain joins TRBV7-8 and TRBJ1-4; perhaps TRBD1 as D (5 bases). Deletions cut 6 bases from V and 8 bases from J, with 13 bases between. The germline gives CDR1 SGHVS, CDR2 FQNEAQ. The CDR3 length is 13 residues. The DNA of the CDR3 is TGTGCCAGCAGATTGGGACGGGGGGAAAAACTGTTTTTT. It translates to CASRLGRGEKLFF.

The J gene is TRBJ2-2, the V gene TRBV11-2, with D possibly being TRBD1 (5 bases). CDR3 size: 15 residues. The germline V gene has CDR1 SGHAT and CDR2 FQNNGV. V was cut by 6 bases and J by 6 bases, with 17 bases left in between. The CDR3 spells CASRVGSGRAGELFF. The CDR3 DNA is TGTGCCAGCAGGGTGGGGTCAGGGCGTGCCGGGGAGCTGTTTTTT.

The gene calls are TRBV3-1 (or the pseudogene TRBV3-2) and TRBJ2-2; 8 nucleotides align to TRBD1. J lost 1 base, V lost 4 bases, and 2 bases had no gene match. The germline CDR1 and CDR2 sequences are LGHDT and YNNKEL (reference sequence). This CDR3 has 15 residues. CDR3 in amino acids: CASSRGTGNTGELFF. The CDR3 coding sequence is TGTGCCAGCAGCCGAGGGACAGGGAACACCGGGGAGCTGTTTTTT.

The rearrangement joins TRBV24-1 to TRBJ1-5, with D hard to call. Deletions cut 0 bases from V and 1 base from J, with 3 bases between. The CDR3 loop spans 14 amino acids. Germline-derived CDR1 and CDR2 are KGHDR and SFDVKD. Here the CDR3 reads CATSDLRSNQPQHF. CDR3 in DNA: TGTGCCACCAGTGATTTGCGGAGCAATCAGCCCCAGCATTTT.

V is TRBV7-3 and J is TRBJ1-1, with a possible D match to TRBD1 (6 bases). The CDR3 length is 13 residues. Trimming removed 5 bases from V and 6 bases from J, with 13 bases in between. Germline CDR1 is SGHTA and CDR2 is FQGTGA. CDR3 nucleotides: TGTGCCAGCAGCCAGCAACAGGGATCTGAAGCTTTCTTT. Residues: CASSQQQGSEAFF.

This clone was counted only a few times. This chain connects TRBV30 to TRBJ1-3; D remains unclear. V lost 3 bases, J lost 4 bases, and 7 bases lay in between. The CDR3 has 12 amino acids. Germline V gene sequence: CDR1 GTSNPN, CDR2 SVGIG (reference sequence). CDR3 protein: CAWSGVGNTIYF. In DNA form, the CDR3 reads TGTGCCTGGAGCGGGGTGGGAAACACCATATATTTT. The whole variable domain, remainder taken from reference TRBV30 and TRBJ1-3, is SQTIHQWPATLVQPVGSPLSLECTVEGTSNPNLYWYRQAAGRGLQLLFYSVGIGQISSEVPQNLSASRPQDRQFILSSKKLLLSDSGFYLCAWSGVGNTIYFGEGSWLTVV.